This section outlines one TCR beta chain sequence together with its context. Its antigen remains unidentified. CDR3 size: 16 residues. The trim removed 2 bases at V and 4 bases at J, leaving 10 bases unmatched. In germline, CDR1 is MNHEY, CDR2 SMNVEV (reference sequence). TCRdb's copy holds only in-frame clones and misses some; the assay was immunoSEQ multiplex PCR. The repertoire holds 250,000 to 300,000 clones, with around 93% as singletons. The sample comes from a study of T cell responses to AZD1222 COVID-19 vaccine. Study-level points and caveats: Seropositive status at baseline applied to only 6 or 7 AZD1222 recipients. Vaccination with two AZD1222 doses was followed by a rise in Spike-specific TCR breadth and depth. Researchers took repertoire samples only after the peak T cell response had come. The donor group comprised mostly white British people and more females; the analysis possibly underestimated clonal diversity.

Sample: peripheral blood, taken 28 days after the second AZD1222 dose. This receptor was obtained from an adult who received the AZD1222 COVID-19 vaccine. The chain combines TRBV27 with TRBJ2-7; 8 bases map to TRBD1. The CDR3 here is CASSLIGQGAKYEQYF. The CDR3, as DNA: TGTGCCAGCAGTTTAATCGGGCAGGGGGCTAAGTACGAGCAGTACTTC.